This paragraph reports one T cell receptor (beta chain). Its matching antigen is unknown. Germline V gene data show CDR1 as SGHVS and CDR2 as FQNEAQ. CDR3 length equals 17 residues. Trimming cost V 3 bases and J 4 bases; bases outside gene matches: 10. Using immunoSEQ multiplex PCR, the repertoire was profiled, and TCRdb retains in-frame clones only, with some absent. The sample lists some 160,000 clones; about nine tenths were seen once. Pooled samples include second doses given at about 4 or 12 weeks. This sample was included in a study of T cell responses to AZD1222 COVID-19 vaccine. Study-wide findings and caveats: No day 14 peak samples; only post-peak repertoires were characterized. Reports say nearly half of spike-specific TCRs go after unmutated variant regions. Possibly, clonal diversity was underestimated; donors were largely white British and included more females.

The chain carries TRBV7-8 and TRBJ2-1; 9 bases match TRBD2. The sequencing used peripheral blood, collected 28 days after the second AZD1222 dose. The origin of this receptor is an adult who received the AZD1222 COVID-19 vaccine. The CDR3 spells CASSLGTGTSTYNEQFF. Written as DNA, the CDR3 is TGTGCCAGCAGCTTGGGGACCGGGACTAGCACATACAATGAGCAGTTCTTC. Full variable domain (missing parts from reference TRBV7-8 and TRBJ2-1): GAGVSQSPRYKVAKRGQDVALRCDPISGHVSLFWYQQALGQGPEFLTYFQNEAQLDKSGLPSDRFFAERPEGSVSTLKIQRTQQEDSAVYLCASSLGTGTSTYNEQFFGPGTRLTVL.